These 12 T cell receptor beta chains originate from one sample sequenced in a study of T cells in Graves' hyperthyroidism and ophthalmopathy. RNA transcripts yielded amplified TCR beta CDR3 regions. RT-PCR in the first round (using the HTBI primer set) targeted the TCR CDR3. A single record per CDR3 protein comes from TCRdb applying MiXCR to the multiplex PCR reads. The sample carries about 46,000 distinct CDR3 sequences, roughly 50% recorded once. Specimen: peripheral blood or thyroid tissue (not recorded which). These receptors were taken from a woman aged 45-60 years with Graves' hyperthyroidism.

The sample holds many counts of this clonotype. This chain uses TRBV5-4 with TRBJ2-5; D call uncertain. The CDR3 extends over 13 amino acids. The V end was cut by 4 bases, the J end by 2 bases, with 9 bases between. Germline V gene data show CDR1 as SGHNT and CDR2 as YYREEE (reference sequence). The CDR3: CASSQRDQETQYF. The CDR3 nucleotides are TGTGCCAGCAGCCAAAGAGATCAAGAGACCCAGTACTTC.

This chain uses TRBV7-2 with TRBJ2-7; 13 bases fit TRBD2. Trimming cost V 0 bases and J 4 bases; bases outside gene matches: 6. Germline CDR1 and CDR2: SGHTA and FQGNSA. The CDR3 extends over 17 amino acids. CDR3 in amino acids: CASSLARTSGGLYEQYF. In DNA form, the CDR3 reads TGTGCCAGCAGCTTAGCGAGGACTAGCGGGGGATTATACGAGCAGTACTTC.

The chain carries TRBV4-1 and TRBJ1-2; D possibly corresponds to TRBD1 (5 bases). Trimming cost V 4 bases and J 4 bases, with 16 bases left between them. Germline values: CDR1 MGHRA, CDR2 YSYEKL. CDR3 size: 15 residues. The CDR3 coding sequence is TGCGCCAGCAGCCCTAGGGGCCGCAGTCTCTATGGCTACACCTTC. Amino acids: CASSPRGRSLYGYTF.

V is TRBV20-1 and J is TRBJ2-5; 13 positions agree with TRBD2. The ends lost 1 base at V and 5 bases at J; junction bases unmatched: 10. This CDR3 has 17 residues. Germline CDR1 DFQATT, CDR2 SNEGSKA (reference sequence). CDR3 bases: TGCAGTGCTAGAGCAACTAGCGGGAGGGCCCCCGGGGAGACCCAGTACTTC. This gives the protein CSARATSGRAPGETQYF.

The gene calls are TRBV9 and TRBJ1-6; D call uncertain. Germline V gives CDR1 SGDLS, CDR2 YYNGEE. Trimming stripped 4 bases from V and 11 bases from J, with 19 bases between. This CDR3 has 15 residues. The CDR3 DNA is TGTGCCAGCAGCCAAGGTGTAAAGGGAAATCCACCCCTCCACTTT. Translated, it gives CASSQGVKGNPPLHF.

The rearrangement uses TRBV29-1 and TRBJ1-3; D gene unclear. The CDR3 sequence is 14 residues long. V was shortened by 8 bases and J by 0 bases, with 14 bases between the two germline ends. CDR1 is SQVTM and CDR2 is ANQGSEA in the germline V gene. The CDR3 nucleotides are TGCAGCCAAGATTGGCGGAACTCTGGAAACACCATATATTTT. It encodes CSQDWRNSGNTIYF.

This clonotype was recorded at least ten times. This sequence joins TRBV7-6 and TRBJ1-1; D gene unclear. CDR3 length: 13 residues. The germline V gene has CDR1 SGHVS and CDR2 FNYEAQ. Trimming shortened V by 5 bases and J by 5 bases, and 12 bases separated the two germline ends. In DNA form, the CDR3 reads TGTGCCAGCAGCGCTACGGCTGTTACTGAAGCTTTCTTT. Translation gives CASSATAVTEAFF.

A note on this clonotype: A much larger clone sits a single nucleotide away, making a read error possible. The chain has TRBV28 and TRBJ1-1; no reliable D call. From germline, CDR1 is MDHEN and CDR2 SYDVKM. The CDR3 length is 14 residues. V was clipped by 2 bases and J by 3 bases, with 10 bases between them. The CDR3 region is CASSLAYEHTEAFF. As DNA, the CDR3 is TGTGCCAGCAGTTTAGCGTACGAACACACTGAAGCTTTCTTT.

The CDR3, as DNA: TGCAGTGCTAGCGACCGCCGGGAGCAGTACTTC. This gives the protein CSASDRREQYF. This rearrangement joins TRBV20-1 to TRBJ2-7; D is unresolved. V lost 3 bases, J lost 7 bases, and 10 bases lay in between. CDR1 and CDR2 from the germline V gene are DFQATT and SNEGSKA (reference sequence). This CDR3 has 11 amino acids.

This sequence joins TRBV7-2 and TRBJ2-7; a possible D gene is TRBD1 (6 bases). The germline V gene encodes CDR1 SGHTA and CDR2 FQGNSA. CDR3 length: 16 amino acids. Trimming cost V 1 base and J 3 bases, with 16 bases left between them. CDR3 bases: TGTGCCAGCAGCTTAGACAGGGCTGGACCAAACTACGAGCAGTACTTC. Translating gives CASSLDRAGPNYEQYF.

This clonotype turned up a few times. This rearrangement joins TRBV7-8 to TRBJ1-6, with D unresolved. This CDR3 region has 13 residues. Germline CDR1 reads SGHVS; CDR2 reads FQNEAQ. Trimming took off 3 bases at V and 7 bases at J, with 7 bases between the two ends. The CDR3 nucleotides read TGTGCCAGCAGCTTCGGAGGAAATTCACCCCTCCACTTT. Translating gives CASSFGGNSPLHF. Using reference TRBV7-8 and TRBJ1-6 for the parts outside the CDR3, the full variable domain is GAGVSQSPRYKVAKRGQDVALRCDPISGHVSLFWYQQALGQGPEFLTYFQNEAQLDKSGLPSDRFFAERPEGSVSTLKIQRTQQEDSAVYLCASSFGGNSPLHFGNGTRLTVT.

At least ten counts were recorded for this clonotype. The J gene is TRBJ2-6, the V gene TRBV20-1; 8 bases align to TRBD1. Looked up from germline, CDR1 is DFQATT and CDR2 is SNEGSKA (reference sequence). V shed 6 bases and J 3 bases; nucleotides not matched to a gene: 13. CDR3 length equals 17 residues. The CDR3 DNA reads as TGCAGTGCCCAACCCGACTTCAGGGGGCGTGGGGCCAACGTCCTGACTTTC. Encoded protein: CSAQPDFRGRGANVLTF.